This record concerns one T cell receptor (beta chain) sequence. Antigen: not known. Primers: 60 Vbeta forward and 13 Jbeta reverse. Measured with immunoSEQ multiplex PCR; TCRdb has only the in-frame clones, and not every one. The sample records about 160,000 clones, 60% to 85% being singletons. The CDR3 runs to 13 residues. Trimming pared 5 bases from V and 4 bases from J, leaving 6 bases between. CDR1 MDHEN and CDR2 SYDVKM come from the germline V gene. These data are taken from a study of cytomegalovirus exposure and HLA in healthy donors. Study observations and caveats: In a later analysis, specific HLA alleles were associated with approximately 16,000 TCR beta sequences at a 0.05 false discovery rate.

The TCR originated in a middle-aged woman in good health and CMV-seronegative. Sequencing used PBMCs. The chain carries TRBV28 and TRBJ2-6; D gene unclear. The CDR3 DNA follows: TGTGCCAGCAGTCTACCCGGGGCCAACGTCCTGACTTTC. Translating it yields CASSLPGANVLTF.